The sequence of this TCR beta chain was determined in a study of chemoradiotherapy in HPV16-positive cancers. Findings of the study overall: Candidate HPV-specific clones and E7-related TCR motifs grew in tumor during treatment. In HPV16-positive patients, HPV-responsive T-cell expansion tracked better recurrence-free survival.

Over chemoradiotherapy, repertoires were sampled more than once. Repertoires were generated with immunoSEQ multiplex PCR, while TCRdb's copy carries only in-frame clones and drops some. The repertoire holds more than 25,000 clones, with 93% as singletons. Germline CDR1 is SGHNT and CDR2 is YYREEE (reference sequence). The CDR3 consists of 17 residues. V was trimmed by 1 base and J by 3 bases, leaving 19 bases between them. As regards this clone: Its cognate antigen is unknown.

This TCR was sampled from a human donor with HPV-associated anogenital cancer. The specimen comprised blood, sampled from a patient who underwent chemoradiotherapy. The chain joins TRBV5-4 to TRBJ1-2, with a possible D match to TRBD1 (5 bases). The CDR3 sequence is CASSLSTALRLDYGYTF. CDR3 sequence (DNA): TGTGCCAGCAGCTTGTCGACAGCTTTAAGGCTTGACTATGGCTACACCTTC.